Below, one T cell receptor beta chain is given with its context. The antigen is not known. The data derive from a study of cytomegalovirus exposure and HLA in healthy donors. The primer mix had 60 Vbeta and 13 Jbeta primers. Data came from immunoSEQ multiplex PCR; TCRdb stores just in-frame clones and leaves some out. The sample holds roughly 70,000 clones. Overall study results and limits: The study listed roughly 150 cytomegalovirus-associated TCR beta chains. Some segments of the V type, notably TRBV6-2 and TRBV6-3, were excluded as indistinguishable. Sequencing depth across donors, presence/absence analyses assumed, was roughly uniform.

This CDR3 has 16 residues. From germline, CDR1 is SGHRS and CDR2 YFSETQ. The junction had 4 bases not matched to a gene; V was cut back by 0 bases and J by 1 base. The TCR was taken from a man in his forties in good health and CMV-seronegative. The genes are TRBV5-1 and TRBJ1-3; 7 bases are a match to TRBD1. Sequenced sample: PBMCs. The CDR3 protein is CASSLGQQGSGNTIYF. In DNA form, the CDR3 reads TGCGCCAGCAGCTTGGGTCAACAGGGGTCTGGAAACACCATATATTTT. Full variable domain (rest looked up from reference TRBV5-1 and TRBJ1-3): KAGVTQTPRYLIKTRGQQVTLSCSPISGHRSVSWYQQTPGQGLQFLFEYFSETQRNKGNFPGRFSGRQFSNSRSEMNVSTLELGDSALYLCASSLGQQGSGNTIYFGEGSWLTVV.